This T cell receptor delta chain was observed in a study of Vδ1+ human thymocytes. Study-level results: Thymic delta-chain repertoires held roughly 18% Vdelta2 sequences and few Vdelta3, despite high sort purity. Highly polyclonal TRG and TRD repertoires with Gaussian CDR3 length distributions appeared in thymus. TRG sequences recurred across donors, whereas TRD sequences stayed essentially private.

In regard to this clone: Its antigen is unknown.

The sorted cells were CD3+ Vdelta1+ Vdelta2- thymocytes from alphabeta-depleted thymus. Purity of the sorted Vdelta1+ thymocytes ranged from 98% to 99.6%. Sequences come from RNA converted to cDNA by reverse transcription. CDR3 amplicons came from multiplex PCR with pooled V-gene forward and constant-region reverse primers. TCRdb re-called clones from the multiplex PCR reads using CATT. This table has about 75,000 delta-chain clones, 30% to 45% appearing once. The V segment lost 4 bases and the J segment 4 bases; nucleotides outside the gene matches: 28. The CDR3 is made up of 22 amino acids. Germline CDR1 reads TSWWSYY; CDR2 reads QGS.

Sequencing used Vdelta1+ gamma-delta thymocytes from the thymus. Subset noted: FACS-sorted CD3+ TCRalphabeta- TCRVdelta1+ TCRVdelta2- thymocytes. The chain joins TRDV1 to TRDJ1, with TRDD3 matching 9 bases. The origin of this receptor is a boy under three years old who had congenital heart surgery. The CDR3 is CALGGPRDLACGDTRPIDKLIF. The DNA for the CDR3 is TGTGCTCTTGGGGGACCTCGGGACTTAGCGTGTGGGGATACGAGACCGATCGATAAACTCATCTTT.